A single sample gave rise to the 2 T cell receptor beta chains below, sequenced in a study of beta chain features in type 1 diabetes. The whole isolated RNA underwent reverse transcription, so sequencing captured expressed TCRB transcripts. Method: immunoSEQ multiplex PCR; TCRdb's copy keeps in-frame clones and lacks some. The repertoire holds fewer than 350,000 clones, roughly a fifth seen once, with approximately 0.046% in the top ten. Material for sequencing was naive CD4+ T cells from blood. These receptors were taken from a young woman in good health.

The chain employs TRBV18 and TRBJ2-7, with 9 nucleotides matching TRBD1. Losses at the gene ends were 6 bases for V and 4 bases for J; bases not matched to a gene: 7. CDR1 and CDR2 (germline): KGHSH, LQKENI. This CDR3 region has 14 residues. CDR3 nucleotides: TGTGCCAGCTCTACCACAGGGGGCCCGTACGAGCAGTACTTC. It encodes CASSTTGGPYEQYF. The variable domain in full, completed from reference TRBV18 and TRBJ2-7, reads NAGVMQNPRHLVRRRGQEARLRCSPMKGHSHVYWYRQLPEEGLKFMVYLQKENIIDESGMPKERFSAEFPKEGPSILRIQQVVRGDSAAYFCASSTTGGPYEQYFGPGTRLTVT.

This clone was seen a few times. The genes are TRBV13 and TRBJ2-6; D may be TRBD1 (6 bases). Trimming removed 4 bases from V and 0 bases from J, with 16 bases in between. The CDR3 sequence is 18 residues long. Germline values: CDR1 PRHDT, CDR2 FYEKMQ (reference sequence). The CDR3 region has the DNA TGTGCCAGCAGCTCTTCCCGGACAGCGAGCTCTGGGGCCAACGTCCTGACTTTC. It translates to CASSSSRTASSGANVLTF.